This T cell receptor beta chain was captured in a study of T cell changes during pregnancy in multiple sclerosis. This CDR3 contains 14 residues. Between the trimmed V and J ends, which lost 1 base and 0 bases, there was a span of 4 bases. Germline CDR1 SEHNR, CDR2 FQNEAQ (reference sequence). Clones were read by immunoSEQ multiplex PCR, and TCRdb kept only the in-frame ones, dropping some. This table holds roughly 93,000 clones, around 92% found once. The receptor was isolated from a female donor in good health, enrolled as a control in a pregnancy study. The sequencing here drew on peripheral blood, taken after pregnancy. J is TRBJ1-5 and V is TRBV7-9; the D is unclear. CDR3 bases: TGTGCCAGCAGCTTAGGTAATAGCAATCAGCCCCAGCATTTT. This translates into CASSLGNSNQPQHF.